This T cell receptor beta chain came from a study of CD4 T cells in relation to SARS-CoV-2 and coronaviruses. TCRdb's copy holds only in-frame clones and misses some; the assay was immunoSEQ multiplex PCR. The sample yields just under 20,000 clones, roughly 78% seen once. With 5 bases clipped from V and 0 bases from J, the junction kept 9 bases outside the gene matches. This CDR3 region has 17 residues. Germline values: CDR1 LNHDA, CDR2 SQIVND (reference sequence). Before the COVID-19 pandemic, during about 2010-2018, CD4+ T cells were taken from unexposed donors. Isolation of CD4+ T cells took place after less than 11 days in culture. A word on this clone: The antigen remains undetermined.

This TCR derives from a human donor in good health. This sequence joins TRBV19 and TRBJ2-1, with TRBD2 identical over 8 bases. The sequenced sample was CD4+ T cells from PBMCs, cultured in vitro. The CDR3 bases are TGTGCCAGTAGTCCCCGGGGGGGCCGGAGCTCCTACAATGAGCAGTTCTTC. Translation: CASSPRGGRSSYNEQFF. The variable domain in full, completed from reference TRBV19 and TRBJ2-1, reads DGGITQSPKYLFRKEGQNVTLSCEQNLNHDAMYWYRQDPGQGLRLIYYSQIVNDFQKGDIAEGYSVSREKKESFPLTVTSAQKNPTAFYLCASSPRGGRSSYNEQFFGPGTRLTVL.